This T cell receptor (beta chain) was recorded in a study of breast tumors, draining lymph nodes, adjacent tissues. Notes on the study in general: Tumor and nontumor repertoires were significantly more similar in luminal-like than in basal-like breast cancer. Data fit most tumor T cells coming from lymph node, expanding in tumor.

TCRdb processed the multiplex PCR reads anew with MiXCR; each CDR3 protein has one entry. This sample has 20,000 or so distinct CDR3 sequences; approximately 41% occur once, and the top ten carry approximately 20%. This clonotype appeared many times. Its specificity is unknown. The V end was cut by 0 bases, the J end by 7 bases, with 16 bases between. There are 16 residues in the CDR3. CDR1 is SGHAT, CDR2 FQDESV, per germline (reference sequence). The clonotype originates from a female donor with breast cancer. Some clones in this sample may be carry-over from other donors' samples. The specimen was breast tumor tissue. V is TRBV11-1 and J is TRBJ2-4, with D perhaps matching TRBD1 or TRBD2 (5 bases each). In DNA form, the CDR3 reads TGTGCCAGCAGCTTAGCGCGAGGGGCGCCCGGGAACATTCAGTACTTC. Its translation: CASSLARGAPGNIQYF.